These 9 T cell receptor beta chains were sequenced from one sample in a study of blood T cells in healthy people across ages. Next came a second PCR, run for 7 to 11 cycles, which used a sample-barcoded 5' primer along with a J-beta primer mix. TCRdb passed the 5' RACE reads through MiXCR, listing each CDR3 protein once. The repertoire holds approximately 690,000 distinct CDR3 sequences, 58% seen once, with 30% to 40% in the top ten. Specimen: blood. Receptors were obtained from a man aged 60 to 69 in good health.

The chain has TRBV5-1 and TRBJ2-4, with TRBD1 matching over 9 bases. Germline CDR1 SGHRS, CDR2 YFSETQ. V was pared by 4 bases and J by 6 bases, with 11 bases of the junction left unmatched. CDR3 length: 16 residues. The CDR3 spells CASSTKQGARGNIQYF. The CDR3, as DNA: TGCGCCAGCAGCACGAAACAGGGGGCCCGCGGAAACATTCAGTACTTC.

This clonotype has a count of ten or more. CDR3 bases: TGTGCCAGCAGGGGACAGTTAAGCTCACCCCTCCACTTT. It specifies CASRGQLSSPLHF. The chain joins TRBV6-5 to TRBJ1-6; TRBD1 matches 7 bases. Germline CDR1 and CDR2: MNHEY and SVGAGI. This CDR3 region has 13 residues. V shed 6 bases, J shed 10 bases, and the junction held 6 bases outside the gene matches.

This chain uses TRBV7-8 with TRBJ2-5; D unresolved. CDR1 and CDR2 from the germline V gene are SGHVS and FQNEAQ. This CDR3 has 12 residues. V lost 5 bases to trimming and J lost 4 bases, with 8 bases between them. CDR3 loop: CASSRETETQYF. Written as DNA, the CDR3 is TGTGCCAGCAGCCGCGAGACAGAGACCCAGTACTTC. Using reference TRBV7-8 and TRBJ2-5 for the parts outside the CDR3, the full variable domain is GAGVSQSPRYKVAKRGQDVALRCDPISGHVSLFWYQQALGQGPEFLTYFQNEAQLDKSGLPSDRFFAERPEGSVSTLKIQRTQQEDSAVYLCASSRETETQYFGPGTRLLVL.

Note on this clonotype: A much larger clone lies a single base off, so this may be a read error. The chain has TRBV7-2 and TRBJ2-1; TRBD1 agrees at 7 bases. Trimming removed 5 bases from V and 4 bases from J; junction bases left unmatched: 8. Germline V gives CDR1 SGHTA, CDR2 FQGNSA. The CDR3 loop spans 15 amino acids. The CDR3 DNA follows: TGTGCCAGCAGCCGGACAGGAGATGGGTACAATGAGCAGTTCTTC. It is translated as CASSRTGDGYNEQFF.

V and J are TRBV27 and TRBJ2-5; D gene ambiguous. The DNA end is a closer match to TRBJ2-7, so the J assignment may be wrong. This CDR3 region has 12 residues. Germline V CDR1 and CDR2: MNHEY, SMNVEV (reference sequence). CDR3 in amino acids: CASSFLAYEQYF. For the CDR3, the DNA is TGTGCCAGCAGTTTTCTCGCCTACGAGCAGTACTTC.

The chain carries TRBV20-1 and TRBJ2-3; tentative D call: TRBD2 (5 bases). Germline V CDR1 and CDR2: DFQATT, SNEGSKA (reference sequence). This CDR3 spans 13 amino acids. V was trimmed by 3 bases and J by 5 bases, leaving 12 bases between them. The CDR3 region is CSASGEVGDTQYF. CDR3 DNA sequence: TGCAGTGCTAGCGGGGAAGTGGGAGATACGCAGTATTTT.

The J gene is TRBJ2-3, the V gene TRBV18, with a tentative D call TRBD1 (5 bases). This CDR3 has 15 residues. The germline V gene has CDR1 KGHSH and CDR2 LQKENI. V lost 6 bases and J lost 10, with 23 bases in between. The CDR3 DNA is TGTGCCAGCTCTGCAGGGCGGTCAGACGATCTGCCGCAGTATTTT. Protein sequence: CASSAGRSDDLPQYF.

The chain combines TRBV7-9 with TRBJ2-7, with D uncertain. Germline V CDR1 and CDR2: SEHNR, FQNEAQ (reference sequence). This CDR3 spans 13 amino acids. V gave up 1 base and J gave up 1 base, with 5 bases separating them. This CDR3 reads CASSLVASYEQYF. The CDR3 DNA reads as TGTGCCAGCAGCTTAGTGGCATCCTACGAGCAGTACTTC.

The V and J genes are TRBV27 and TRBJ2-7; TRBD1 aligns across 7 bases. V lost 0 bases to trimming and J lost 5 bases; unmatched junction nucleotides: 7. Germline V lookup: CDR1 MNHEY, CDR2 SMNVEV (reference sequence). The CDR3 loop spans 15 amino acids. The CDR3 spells CASSLSPGGNDEQYF. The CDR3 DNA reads TGTGCCAGCAGTTTATCGCCAGGGGGAAACGACGAGCAGTACTTC.